The text below deals with one T cell receptor beta chain. The data were obtained in a study of blood T cell repertoires in COVID-19. Study as a whole: Sample material is recorded as cDNA or gDNA derived from T cells, B-cell-depleted T cells, or PBMCs.

Germline assignment: CDR1 MNHNY and CDR2 SVGAGI (reference sequence). CDR3 length equals 17 residues. Trimming took off 5 bases at V and 3 bases at J, with 19 bases between the two ends. Participants were aged roughly 18 to 90 years from some 24 US areas. Self-reported history from a screening survey and questionnaire set each donor's cohort. Repertoires were generated with immunoSEQ multiplex PCR, while TCRdb's copy carries only in-frame clones and drops some. The repertoire holds hundreds of thousands of clones, more than 85% seen once, with 1.6% in the top ten. The source material was PBMCs or T cells enriched from blood (not recorded which). The source is a woman aged 50 to 65 who had recovered from COVID-19. The chain carries TRBV6-6 and TRBJ2-2; D might be TRBD2 (6 bases). DNA of the CDR3: TGTGCCAGCAGTCCCCCCTCCGGGACTTTCCACACCGGGGAGCTGTTTTTT. It yields the protein CASSPPSGTFHTGELFF.